These 14 T cell receptor beta chains originate from one sample sequenced in a study of blood T cell repertoires in COVID-19. Only in-frame clones appear in the TCRdb table, and some are missing; sequencing was by immunoSEQ multiplex PCR. The table lists 88,000 or so clones, around four fifths of them singletons, with 10% to 12% in the top ten. The sequenced sample was peripheral blood. The origin of the receptors is a human donor in a cohort sampled during active COVID-19.

The rearrangement joins TRBV5-1 to TRBJ1-3, with D unresolved. Deletions cut 1 base from V and 1 base from J, with 6 bases between. This CDR3 contains 14 residues. Germline CDR1 and CDR2: SGHRS and YFSETQ. CDR3 bases: TGCGCCAGCAGCTTGTACTATTCTGGAAACACCATATATTTT. Translation: CASSLYYSGNTIYF. Using reference TRBV5-1 and TRBJ1-3 for the parts outside the CDR3, the full variable domain is KAGVTQTPRYLIKTRGQQVTLSCSPISGHRSVSWYQQTPGQGLQFLFEYFSETQRNKGNFPGRFSGRQFSNSRSEMNVSTLELGDSALYLCASSLYYSGNTIYFGEGSWLTVV.

The sample holds a few counts of this clone. J is TRBJ1-5 and V is TRBV30, with a weak D call TRBD1 (6 bases). Germline V gene sequence: CDR1 GTSNPN, CDR2 SVGIG (reference sequence). The CDR3 consists of 13 residues. The ends were cut back, 1 base at V and 10 bases at J, with 14 bases in the middle. The CDR3 protein is CAWSGQVTGPQHF. CDR3 DNA: TGTGCCTGGAGTGGACAGGTAACGGGACCCCAGCATTTT.

There are a few counts of this clone. Mismatch with germline at one junction end may stem from a read error. The chain employs TRBV10-1 and TRBJ2-2; 9 positions agree with TRBD1. Germline values: CDR1 WNHNN, CDR2 SYGVQD (reference sequence). This CDR3 contains 15 residues. CDR3 sequence: CASSDGTGNAGELFF. The CDR3 DNA follows: TGCGCCAGCAGTGATGGGACAGGGAACGCCGGGGAGCTGTTTTTT.

This chain uses TRBV11-2 with TRBJ2-3; D not certain. V was trimmed by 5 bases and J by 2 bases, leaving 8 bases between them. Germline V gives CDR1 SGHAT, CDR2 FQNNGV. This CDR3 comprises 13 residues. The CDR3 here is CASSPGLTDTQYF. The CDR3 nucleotides are TGTGCCAGCAGCCCTGGGCTCACAGATACGCAGTATTTT.

The J gene is TRBJ1-1, the V gene TRBV4-3; D might be TRBD1 (6 bases). CDR1 and CDR2 from the germline V gene are LGHNA and YSLEER. The CDR3 runs 14 residues. V was cut by 1 base and J by 4 bases, with 10 bases left in between. DNA for the CDR3: TGCGCCAGCAGCCAAGTCTTCAGGGGCACTGAAGCTTTCTTT. Translating gives CASSQVFRGTEAFF.

This rearrangement joins TRBV6-1 to TRBJ2-1, with 7 positions matching TRBD1. Trimming took 4 bases from V and 4 from J; bases not matched to a gene: 10. The CDR3 totals 16 residues. Germline-derived CDR1 and CDR2 are MNHNS and SASEGT. CDR3 loop: CASSAASGQLYNEQFF. In DNA form, the CDR3 reads TGTGCCAGCAGTGCGGCTTCGGGACAGCTTTACAATGAGCAGTTCTTC.

The chain employs TRBV12-3 or TRBV12-4 and TRBJ2-5, with 8 bases aligning to TRBD1. The CDR3 covers 13 residues. V shed 6 bases, J shed 2 bases, and the junction held 2 bases outside the gene matches. This CDR3 is CASSRTGQETQYF. The CDR3 DNA reads as TGTGCCAGCAGCCGGACAGGGCAAGAGACCCAGTACTTC.

CDR3 residues: CASSHGGDTQYF. Written as DNA, the CDR3 is TGCGCCAGCAGCCATGGGGGGGATACGCAGTATTTT. J is TRBJ2-3 and V is TRBV4-1; possible D gene TRBD2, 6 bases. The CDR3 is 12 residues long. The V end was cut by 3 bases, the J end by 6 bases, with 7 bases between. Germline V lookup: CDR1 MGHRA, CDR2 YSYEKL.

The sample holds a few counts of this clone. The same CDR3 arises from other DNA sequences in this sample as well. The chain combines TRBV5-1 with TRBJ1-3, with a tentative D call TRBD1 (6 bases). Germline CDR1 is SGHRS and CDR2 is YFSETQ. Trimming removed 2 bases from V and 4 bases from J, with 10 bases in between. The CDR3 consists of 14 residues. The CDR3 DNA reads TGCGCCAGCAGCTTACAGGGATCCGGAAACACCATATATTTT. Translating it yields CASSLQGSGNTIYF.

The chain has TRBV6-2 or TRBV6-3 and TRBJ2-2; 7 bases are shared with TRBD2. CDR1 is MNHEY and CDR2 is SVGEGT in the germline V gene. The CDR3 has 18 amino acids. V was clipped by 4 bases and J by 3 bases; unmatched bases: 14. CDR3 in DNA: TGTGCCAGCAGTTCCACCCCCGCGGGAGCGTTTCACACCGGGGAGCTGTTTTTT. Its translation is CASSSTPAGAFHTGELFF.

The genes are TRBV3-1 (or the pseudogene TRBV3-2) and TRBJ1-2, with 8 bases aligning to TRBD1. Germline values: CDR1 LGHDT, CDR2 YNNKEL (reference sequence). This CDR3 comprises 15 residues. Trimming at V came to 5 bases and at J to 3 bases, leaving 8 bases not matched to a gene. For the CDR3, the DNA is TGTGCCAGCAGCGCGACAGGGGAGGTTGACTATGGCTACACCTTC. It codes for CASSATGEVDYGYTF.

This sequence joins TRBV19 and TRBJ1-5; D is uncertain. The germline gives CDR1 LNHDA, CDR2 SQIVND (reference sequence). The CDR3 spans 14 residues. Trimming left V 3 bases short and J 5 bases short, with 11 bases between. The CDR3 region has the DNA TGTGCCAGTAGTATTTTTCAGGCAGATCAGCCCCAGCATTTT. Its translation is CASSIFQADQPQHF.

The J gene is TRBJ2-2, the V gene TRBV5-1; the D gene is possibly TRBD1 (6 bases). The CDR3 is made up of 16 amino acids. Germline V gene sequence: CDR1 SGHRS, CDR2 YFSETQ. V was clipped by 4 bases and J by 4 bases, with 17 bases between them. The CDR3 DNA reads TGCGCCAGCAGCCCACCCTTGGGGGCAAGCACCGGGGAGCTGTTTTTT. Amino acids: CASSPPLGASTGELFF.

In its sample, this clone was seen once. At the DNA level, this CDR3 is encoded by other sequences in the same sample as well. V usage is TRBV3-1 (or the pseudogene TRBV3-2) and J usage is TRBJ1-1; D call uncertain. CDR3 size: 13 residues. The germline V and J ends were trimmed by 1 base and 2 bases, with 5 bases remaining between them. Germline V gene data show CDR1 as LGHDT and CDR2 as YNNKEL (reference sequence). For the CDR3, the DNA is TGTGCCAGCAGCCAAGTCTCTAACACTGAAGCTTTCTTT. This encodes CASSQVSNTEAFF.